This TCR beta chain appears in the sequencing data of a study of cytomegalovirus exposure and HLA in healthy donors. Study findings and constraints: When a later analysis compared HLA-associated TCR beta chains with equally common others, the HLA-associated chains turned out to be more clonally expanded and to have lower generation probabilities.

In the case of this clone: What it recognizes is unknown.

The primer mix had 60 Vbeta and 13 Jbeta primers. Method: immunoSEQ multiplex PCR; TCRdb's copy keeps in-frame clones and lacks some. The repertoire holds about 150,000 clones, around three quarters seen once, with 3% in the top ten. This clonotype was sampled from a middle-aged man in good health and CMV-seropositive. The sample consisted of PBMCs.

CDR3 DNA: TGTGCCAGTAGTATTGACTCACCCGCCATCTATGGCTACACCTTC. Translated, it gives CASSIDSPAIYGYTF. The rearrangement joins TRBV19 to TRBJ1-2; D call uncertain. V lost 3 bases, J lost 4 bases, and 15 bases lay in between. This CDR3 has 15 residues. CDR1 and CDR2 (germline): LNHDA, SQIVND (reference sequence). Full variable domain (missing parts from reference TRBV19 and TRBJ1-2): DGGITQSPKYLFRKEGQNVTLSCEQNLNHDAMYWYRQDPGQGLRLIYYSQIVNDFQKGDIAEGYSVSREKKESFPLTVTSAQKNPTAFYLCASSIDSPAIYGYTFGSGTRLTVV.